A single T cell receptor beta chain is shown here with its context. Its antigen is unknown. These data originate in a study of cytomegalovirus exposure and HLA in healthy donors. Study-wide findings and caveats: Sequencing artifact likely explains a cluster of highly shared sequence variants.

The CDR3 is 15 amino acids. V lost 4 bases and J lost 9; bases outside the gene matches: 7. CDR1 is SGHTA, CDR2 FQGNSA, per germline. The study ran its PCR with 60 Vbeta and 13 Jbeta primers. The table came from immunoSEQ multiplex PCR; TCRdb's copy has only in-frame clones and leaves some out. The sample has about 86,000 clones, about three quarters seen once; the top ten hold 4.5% to 7%. Sequencing was carried out using PBMCs. This chain links TRBV7-2 with TRBJ2-1; 12 positions agree with TRBD2. This clonotype originated in a female donor in good health and CMV-seronegative. CDR3 protein: CASSSASGGAPEQFF. CDR3 bases: TGTGCCAGCAGCTCCGCTAGCGGGGGGGCTCCTGAGCAGTTCTTC.